A single T cell receptor beta chain is shown here with its context. These data come from a study of radiation and T cells in renal cell carcinoma. The time point here: blood 4 weeks post-SBRT, at nephrectomy. The sample's treatment: 15 Gy SBRT to primary tumor, nephrectomy 4 weeks later. Clones were read by immunoSEQ multiplex PCR, and TCRdb kept only the in-frame ones, dropping some. Among tens of thousands of clones listed, 70% to 90% were seen once. Germline assignment: CDR1 SGHRS and CDR2 YFSETQ. The CDR3 spans 15 residues. The V and J ends lost 7 bases and 1 base, in that order; junction bases with no gene match: 9.

This clonotype was sampled from a middle-aged man with renal cell carcinoma. The gene calls are TRBV5-1 and TRBJ2-5; 8 bases map to TRBD2. The input for sequencing was blood, taken from a patient whose treatment included radiotherapy and nephrectomy. CDR3 in DNA: TGCGCCAGCTTCTTTAGCGGGGCTGGCCAAGAGACCCAGTACTTC. Its protein is CASFFSGAGQETQYF.